Shown below are 15 T cell receptor beta chains from a single sample sequenced in a study of CD8+ T cells in alopecia areata. Extraction of RNA preceded its reverse transcription into cDNA, which served as the sequencing template. Profiling relied on immunoSEQ multiplex PCR, and the TCRdb table lists in-frame clones only, not all of them. The profile shows 130,000 to 150,000 clones, roughly 50% of them singletons. Material: CD4+ T cells sorted from blood. The receptors originated from a human donor with alopecia areata.

This clone was detected only a few times. In the same sample, other DNA sequences code for this CDR3. The chain links TRBV28 to TRBJ2-2; 8 nucleotides match TRBD1. Germline V gene lookup returns CDR1 MDHEN and CDR2 SYDVKM. This CDR3 has 15 amino acids. J was trimmed by 2 bases and V by 2 bases; bases with no gene match: 1. The CDR3 coding sequence is TGTGCCAGCAGTTTACAGGGGGCAAACACCGGGGAGCTGTTTTTT. The encoded protein is CASSLQGANTGELFF.

This sequence joins TRBV28 and TRBJ2-3; D may correspond to TRBD1 or TRBD2 (6 bases each). The germline V gene encodes CDR1 MDHEN and CDR2 SYDVKM. The CDR3 is 15 amino acids. V was trimmed by 8 bases and J by 3 bases, leaving 18 bases between them. CDR3 amino acids: CASLRYQGRTDTQYF. The CDR3 nucleotides are TGTGCCAGCTTGAGATACCAGGGGAGGACAGATACGCAGTATTTT.

This rearrangement joins TRBV15 to TRBJ2-1; 7 bases are a match to TRBD2. The germline V gene has CDR1 LNHNV and CDR2 YYDKDF (reference sequence). The CDR3 has 15 amino acids. The V and J ends lost 4 bases and 5 bases, in that order; junction bases with no gene match: 8. The CDR3 DNA reads TGTGCCACCAGCACGTTCCTAGCGGAAAACAATGAGCAGTTCTTC. It yields the protein CATSTFLAENNEQFF.

This clone was counted only a few times. The DNA of the CDR3 is TGTGCCAGCAGTCCTCCCGGGACGAGGGAGCAGTACTTC. This translates into CASSPPGTREQYF. This chain uses TRBV28 with TRBJ2-7; the D gene could be TRBD1 or TRBD2 (5 bases each). Germline V lookup: CDR1 MDHEN, CDR2 SYDVKM. V shed 5 bases and J shed 7 bases, with 15 bases lying between them. There are 13 residues in the CDR3.

The rearrangement joins TRBV28 to TRBJ2-3; D ambiguous. V lost 5 bases to trimming and J lost 2 bases, with 14 bases between them. CDR3 length: 15 amino acids. Germline CDR1 MDHEN, CDR2 SYDVKM. The CDR3 DNA sequence: TGTGCCAGCAGTCTACCCATCGAGGCCACAGATACGCAGTATTTT. Translated, it gives CASSLPIEATDTQYF.

The V gene is TRBV28, the J gene TRBJ2-1; D might be TRBD2 (5 bases). Per the germline V gene, CDR1 is MDHEN and CDR2 is SYDVKM. This CDR3 spans 12 amino acids. V lost 8 bases, J lost 10 bases, and 15 bases lay in between. The CDR3 spells CASLGGRREQFF. The DNA for the CDR3 is TGTGCCAGCCTAGGCGGACGGAGGGAGCAGTTCTTC. Full variable domain (missing parts from reference TRBV28 and TRBJ2-1): DVKVTQSSRYLVKRTGEKVFLECVQDMDHENMFWYRQDPGLGLRLIYFSYDVKMKEKGDIPEGYSVSREKKERFSLILESASTNQTSMYLCASLGGRREQFFGPGTRLTVL.

The rearrangement joins TRBV2 to TRBJ1-2, with D possibly being TRBD1 (6 bases). This CDR3 region has 17 residues. Trimming took 4 bases from V and 0 from J, leaving 18 bases between them. Germline-derived CDR1 and CDR2 are SNHLY and FYNNEI. The CDR3 coding sequence is TGTGCCAGCAGTGGGACAGAAAAGATGTGGGCTAACTATGGCTACACCTTC. Encoded protein: CASSGTEKMWANYGYTF.

This chain joins TRBV5-1 and TRBJ2-1, with 9 positions matching TRBD2. The CDR3 is made up of 17 amino acids. V dropped 6 bases and J dropped 6; count of bases not matched to a gene: 16. Germline values: CDR1 SGHRS, CDR2 YFSETQ. CDR3 sequence: CASNEPYSGSLLNEQFF. CDR3 nucleotide sequence: TGCGCCAGCAACGAACCTTATAGCGGGAGTTTGCTCAATGAGCAGTTCTTC.

The chain joins TRBV6-5 to TRBJ2-1; D is undetermined. Trimming took 6 bases from V and 9 from J, leaving 12 bases between them. This CDR3 region has 12 residues. In germline, CDR1 is MNHEY, CDR2 SVGAGI. CDR3: CASRTVLGEQFF. CDR3 DNA: TGTGCCAGCAGGACCGTTTTGGGTGAGCAGTTCTTC.

This clone was seen a handful of times. The chain combines TRBV19 with TRBJ2-1, with 7 bases matching TRBD2. Germline V lookup: CDR1 LNHDA, CDR2 SQIVND (reference sequence). This CDR3 spans 15 amino acids. Losses at the gene ends were 5 bases for V and 6 bases for J; bases not matched to a gene: 10. CDR3 nucleotide sequence: TGTGCCAGTAGTCTCTCCCGGGGGGTTGCCAATGAGCAGTTCTTC. Translating gives CASSLSRGVANEQFF.

This clone was picked up a small number of times. V usage is TRBV13 and J usage is TRBJ2-7; the D gene is possibly TRBD2 (6 bases). The V gene lost 5 bases and the J gene lost 2 bases, with 19 bases spanning the gap. Per germline, CDR1 PRHDT and CDR2 FYEKMQ (reference sequence). There are 16 residues in the CDR3. The CDR3 DNA reads TGTGCCAGCAGCCCCCGGGGAAGTAGCGGACCCTACGAGCAGTACTTC. Residues: CASSPRGSSGPYEQYF.

V and J are TRBV18 and TRBJ2-7; D might be TRBD2 (5 bases). CDR3 length: 12 residues. Trimming stripped 2 bases from V and 6 bases from J, with 8 bases between. Germline V lookup: CDR1 KGHSH, CDR2 LQKENI. The CDR3 DNA is TGTGCCAGCTCACCAAGAGAGGGCGAGCAGTACTTC. This sequence encodes CASSPREGEQYF.

The genes are TRBV7-9 and TRBJ2-7; TRBD2 might be the D (6 bases). CDR1 and CDR2 from the germline V gene are SEHNR and FQNEAQ (reference sequence). Between the trimmed V and J ends, which lost 5 bases and 4 bases, there was a span of 15 bases. The CDR3 is 14 residues long. As DNA, the CDR3 is TGTGCCAGCAGCGACTCATTGACTAGTTACGAGCAGTACTTC. Translated: CASSDSLTSYEQYF.

The chain couples TRBV29-1 to TRBJ2-3; 9 bases align to TRBD1. The CDR3 extends over 16 amino acids. The V segment lost 1 base and the J segment 6 bases; nucleotides outside the gene matches: 11. Germline V CDR1 and CDR2: SQVTM, ANQGSEA. This CDR3 reads CSVEVFGQGIWDTQYF. Here the CDR3 DNA reads TGCAGCGTTGAAGTTTTCGGACAGGGGATTTGGGATACGCAGTATTTT.

This chain uses TRBV9 with TRBJ2-1; 8 bases align to TRBD2. Germline CDR1 is SGDLS and CDR2 is YYNGEE. The CDR3 contains 16 residues. Trimming cost V 6 bases and J 2 bases; bases outside gene matches: 10. The CDR3 spells CASTGREGMTYNEQFF. As DNA, the CDR3 is TGTGCCAGCACCGGTCGGGAGGGGATGACCTACAATGAGCAGTTCTTC.